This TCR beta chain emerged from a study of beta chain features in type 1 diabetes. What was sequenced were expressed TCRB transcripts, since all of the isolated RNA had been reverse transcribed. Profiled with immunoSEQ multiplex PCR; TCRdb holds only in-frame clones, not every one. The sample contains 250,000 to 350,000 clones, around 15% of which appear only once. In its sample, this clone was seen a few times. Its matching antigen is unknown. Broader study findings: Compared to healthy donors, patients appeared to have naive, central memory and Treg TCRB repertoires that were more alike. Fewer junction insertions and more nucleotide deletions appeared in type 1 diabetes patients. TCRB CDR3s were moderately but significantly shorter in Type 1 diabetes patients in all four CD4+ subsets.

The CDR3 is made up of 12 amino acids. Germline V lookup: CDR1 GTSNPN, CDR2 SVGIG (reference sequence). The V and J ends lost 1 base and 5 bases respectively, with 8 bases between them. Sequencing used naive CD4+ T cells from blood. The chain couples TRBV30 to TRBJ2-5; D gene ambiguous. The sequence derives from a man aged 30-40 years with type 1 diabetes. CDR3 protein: CAWSGLPETQYF. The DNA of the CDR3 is TGTGCCTGGAGTGGACTGCCGGAGACCCAGTACTTC.